This T cell receptor beta chain was obtained from a study of blood T cell repertoires in COVID-19. This clone was detected once. Profiling relied on immunoSEQ multiplex PCR, and the TCRdb table lists in-frame clones only, not all of them. The sample has approximately 150,000 clones; roughly 88% are singletons. V shed 0 bases and J 3 bases; nucleotides not matched to a gene: 16. CDR1 and CDR2 (germline): LGHNT, FRNRAP. This CDR3 contains 21 residues. This chain uses TRBV12-5 with TRBJ2-4; TRBD1 matches 11 bases. Sequencing was performed on PBMCs or T cells enriched from blood (not recorded which). The sequence came from a man in his 70s who had been exposed to COVID-19. CDR3 protein: CASGLVLVPGQGGRDKNIQYF. The CDR3 DNA sequence: TGTGCTAGTGGTTTGGTACTAGTCCCGGGACAGGGGGGGAGGGACAAAAACATTCAGTACTTC. Together with reference TRBV12-5 and TRBJ2-4, the CDR3 gives the full variable domain: DARVTQTPRHKVTEMGQEVTMRCQPILGHNTVFWYRQTMMQGLELLAYFRNRAPLDDSGMPKDRFSAEMPDATLATLKIQPSEPRDSAVYFCASGLVLVPGQGGRDKNIQYFGAGTRLSVL.